This is a list of T cell receptor beta chains from one sample in a study of blood T cell repertoires in COVID-19. Profiled with immunoSEQ multiplex PCR; TCRdb holds only in-frame clones, not every one. The sample yields about 430,000 clones, around nine tenths seen once. Specimen: PBMCs or T cells enriched from blood (not recorded which). The receptors were sampled from a woman aged 18-29 years who had been exposed to COVID-19. CDR3s include the opening cysteine and the closing phenylalanine or tryptophan. A D gene is named only where the DNA matches it firmly. Clone size is not always given. Where it is, it says once, few, many or a class for expanded clones.

. TRBJ2-7 . TRBV28 12 CASSGPPGEQYF TGTGCCAGCAGTGGTCCCCCGGGCGAGCAGTACTTC
. TRBJ1-5 . TRBV5-5 17 CASSIGYRMGRNQPQHF TGTGCCAGCAGCATTGGTTATAGGATGGGCCGCAATCAGCCCCAGCATTTT
. TRBJ1-5 . TRBV6-5 15 CASSYGHQSNQPQHF TGTGCCAGCAGTTACGGACACCAAAGCAATCAGCCCCAGCATTTT
. TRBJ2-3 TRBD2 TRBV7-2 16 CASSTRAGGFTDTQYF TGTGCCAGCAGCACTCGAGCGGGGGGCTTCACAGATACGCAGTATTTT
. TRBJ1-2 . TRBV7-2 16 CASSLRSGGRVDGYTF TGTGCCAGCAGCTTAAGATCTGGGGGGAGGGTGGACGGCTACACCTTC
. TRBJ2-7 TRBD2 TRBV4-1 15 CASSQDSGRGYEQYF TGCGCCAGCAGCCAAGATTCAGGGAGGGGCTACGAGCAGTACTTC
. TRBJ2-7 TRBD1 TRBV7-2 14 CASNPGTAFYEQYF TGTGCCAGCAACCCCGGGACAGCCTTCTACGAGCAGTACTTC
. TRBJ1-1 TRBD1 TRBV7-6 15 CASSLVGTGVTEAFF TGTGCCAGCAGCTTAGTTGGGACAGGGGTCACTGAAGCTTTCTTT
. TRBJ2-2 . TRBV6-5 14 CASSYHSPTGELFF TGTGCCAGCAGTTACCACTCGCCCACCGGGGAGCTGTTTTTT
few TRBJ2-1 TRBD1 TRBV6-5 14 CASAGQGAHNEQFF TGTGCCAGCGCGGGACAGGGGGCCCACAATGAGCAGTTCTTC
. TRBJ2-2 . TRBV6-2/TRBV6-3 15 CASSYSLGVAGELFF TGTGCCAGCAGTTACTCGCTGGGCGTCGCCGGGGAGCTGTTTTTT
. TRBJ2-7 TRBD1 TRBV19 14 CASSPDRGTYEQYF TGTGCCAGTAGCCCAGACAGGGGAACGTACGAGCAGTACTTC
. TRBJ2-1 . TRBV28 16 CASSLAAGSSYNEQFF TGTGCCAGCAGTTTAGCCGCAGGTAGTTCTTACAATGAGCAGTTCTTC
. TRBJ2-1 TRBD2 TRBV6-2/TRBV6-3 19 CASSYPTAVAGDPYNEQFF TGTGCCAGCAGTTACCCCACCGCGGTAGCGGGGGACCCCTACAATGAGCAGTTCTTC
. TRBJ1-5 . TRBV5-1 15 CASSRSGGRLQPQHF TGCGCCAGCAGCCGATCCGGGGGGCGTCTTCAGCCCCAGCATTTT